This TCR beta chain originates from a study of cytomegalovirus exposure and HLA in healthy donors. Study findings and constraints: Per a prior analysis, the majority of TCR beta V segments were productive roughly 87% or roughly 30% of the time. A few of the chains that were CMV-associated were confirmed in vitro to be specific for CMV antigens.

Regarding this clone: Its antigen is as yet unknown.

This CDR3 spans 16 amino acids. Use of 60 Vbeta and 13 Jbeta primers characterized the PCR. Sequencing used immunoSEQ multiplex PCR; TCRdb keeps in-frame clones, though not all of them. The data contain roughly 66,000 clones, around 76% of them seen just once; the ten biggest clones take up approximately 5.8%. The chain uses TRBV21-1 and TRBJ2-5; the table assigns TRBD2, which was not confirmed against the DNA. TRBV21-1 is assigned pseudogene status. The sequenced sample consisted of PBMCs. This clonotype was obtained from a man aged 45 to 65 in good health and CMV-seronegative. The CDR3 coding sequence is TGTGCCAGCACTTCAACCCTAGCGGAGAAACAAGAGACCCAGTACTTC. Protein sequence: CASTSTLAEKQETQYF.